This TCR beta chain was recorded in a study of identical twins (dated by TCRdb to 2016 to 2017). With respect to the entire study: To test whether fetal clonotypes persist, this study deep-sequenced TCR alpha and beta repertoires from monozygotic twins, from unrelated adults of various ages, and from cord blood. To rule out contamination, the twin experiments were replicated at different times with different library preparation protocols.

This clonotype was seen repeatedly, ten times or more. Its specific antigen is unknown. The sample holds no much larger clone one base away, and base qualities are not on file. Study-wide conclusions, independent of this receptor: Abundant cord blood beta clonotypes had fewer insertions, young adult naive repertoires showed a similar but weaker trend, and memory repertoires showed no such trend. The excess sharing between twins in beta out-of-frame sequences was weaker because fewer shared sequences reduced the signal-to-noise ratio. In monozygotic twins, recombination models systematically underestimated out-of-frame TCR alpha sharing, but the models matched the sharing seen between unrelated individuals. Conclusions relied on cross-sectional statistical analysis, since the same donors could not be followed over many years. Invariant T cells such as MAIT and iNKT could partly confound zero-insertion analyses, although diverse VJ usage argued against such confounding for most clonotypes. Compared with coincidental sharing between unrelated individuals, an excess of low generation-probability sequences was observed among out-of-frame TCR alpha sequences shared between twins.

Every donor in the study was a healthy Caucasian. Three unrelated non-twin adults were additionally sequenced: a male aged 18 to 29, a male aged 50 to 59 and a female aged 50 to 59. Miltenyi CD45RO+ enrichment and human naive T-cell isolation kits were used to isolate memory (CD45RO+) and naive T cells from PBMC. Library method: 5' RACE. The sample was run on an Illumina HiSeq 2000. Template switching introduced a universal primer binding site; the final cDNA contained a unique molecular identifier, enabling accurate counting of TCR cDNA molecules. Specific primers in the conserved constant-segment region were used to synthesize first-strand cDNA for TCR alpha and beta chains. To control for contamination, every cDNA library was double barcoded, receiving both a SMART-Mk sample barcode and Illumina barcodes. Two successive PCR steps introduced TruSeq adapter sequences along with Illumina sample barcodes. Sequencing of the TCR alpha and beta cDNA libraries was done on the Illumina HiSeq platform using custom primers. In the original analysis: Raw reads were processed with MiGEC to extract unique molecular identifiers, and MiXCR was used to determine CDR3 positions. For each individual, recombination models were inferred using an EM algorithm with the repgenHMM and IGoR tools. The tcR package in R was used for shared clonotype analysis, with sharing normalized by the product of cloneset sizes. Out-of-frame nonproductive sequences were analyzed to study raw recombination free of thymic and clonal selection effects. TCRdb reanalyzed the raw reads on its own, using fastp at Q25 for trimming and MiXCR for clone calling, and kept in-frame beta chains. Entries that share a CDR3 protein sequence are merged under the most common genes and DNA. None of the V and J calls come from the authors' own analysis; TCRdb made them. The sample table lists a few hundred thousand distinct CDR3 sequences, 15% to 20% of them with a count of one. Around 12% of the sample belongs to the ten largest clones.

The CDR3 numbers 12 residues from cysteine through phenylalanine. Here the CDR3 DNA is all that survives: 36 bases in frame from base 1. Trimming removed 1 base from V and 6 bases from J, leaving 5 bases between the germline ends. CDR1 and CDR2, looked up from the germline V gene, are MNHEY and SVGEGT. Sequencing was carried out using naive T cells sorted from blood. The sample's cell subset or site label is to be understood as: cells isolated with a human naive T-cell isolation kit. This TCR derives from a man aged 45-60 years in good health. The chain is encoded by TRBV6-2 or TRBV6-3 joined to TRBJ2-3; the D gene lacks a confident call. CDR3 sequence: CASSYYSDTQYF. The nucleotides are TGTGCCAGCAGTTACTACTCCGATACGCAGTATTTT.